This entry lists 22 T cell receptor beta chains sequenced from one sample in a study of blood T cell repertoires in COVID-19. Measured with immunoSEQ multiplex PCR; TCRdb has only the in-frame clones, and not every one. The table has 240,000 or so clones, roughly four fifths seen once; the top ten hold roughly a tenth. The sequenced material came from peripheral blood. The receptors originated from an elderly woman with acute or convalescent COVID-19.

This chain links TRBV12-3 or TRBV12-4 with TRBJ2-7; the D is unclear. V was pared by 5 bases and J by 6 bases, with 11 bases between. The CDR3 contains 12 residues. The CDR3 coding sequence is TGTGCCAGCAGTCGAGAAATCGGCGAGCAGTACTTC. This translates into CASSREIGEQYF.

The J gene is TRBJ2-5, the V gene TRBV2, with TRBD2 as a possible D gene (6 bases). Germline-derived CDR1 and CDR2 are SNHLY and FYNNEI. The CDR3 spans 13 residues. V gave up 8 bases and J gave up 0 bases, with 10 bases separating them. Here the CDR3 reads CASGGDYQETQYF. The CDR3 coding sequence is TGTGCCAGCGGAGGGGACTACCAAGAGACCCAGTACTTC.

This chain links TRBV12-3 or TRBV12-4 with TRBJ2-3; tentative D call: TRBD1 (5 bases). Between the trimmed V and J ends, which lost 5 bases and 4 bases, there was a span of 10 bases. The CDR3 contains 13 residues. The CDR3 DNA is TGTGCCAGCAGTAAATCAGGGCCAGATACGCAGTATTTT. Residues: CASSKSGPDTQYF.

The gene calls are TRBV29-1 and TRBJ2-1, with D possibly TRBD1 on 5 matching bases. Trimming removed 1 base at V and 7 bases at J, with 26 bases between. The V gene's germline CDR1 is SQVTM and CDR2 ANQGSEA. The CDR3 contains 18 residues. Here the CDR3 DNA reads TGCAGCGTTGAAGGGTACCGCGCTACAGGATTAGTTTTGAATGAGCAGTTCTTC. This codes for CSVEGYRATGLVLNEQFF.

CDR3 loop: CASKRDNEQFF. The CDR3 nucleotides read TGTGCCAGTAAGCGGGACAATGAGCAGTTCTTC. This rearrangement joins TRBV19 to TRBJ2-1; tentative D call: TRBD2 (6 bases). The CDR3 is 11 residues long. V was pared by 7 bases and J by 5 bases, with 6 bases between. Germline CDR1 LNHDA, CDR2 SQIVND (reference sequence).

This chain joins TRBV29-1 and TRBJ2-3, with TRBD1 identical over 9 bases. Germline V CDR1 and CDR2: SQVTM, ANQGSEA. V trimming: 6 bases; J trimming: 6 bases; junction bases outside the gene matches: 7. There are 13 residues in the CDR3. In nucleotides, the CDR3 is TGCAGCGTCCGGACAGGGGCCAGGGATACGCAGTATTTT. It encodes CSVRTGARDTQYF.

V and J are TRBV5-4 and TRBJ2-2; TRBD2 matches at 11 bases. This CDR3 contains 16 residues. In germline, CDR1 is SGHNT, CDR2 YYREEE (reference sequence). V lost 4 bases, J lost 1 base, and 3 bases stayed unmatched. CDR3 sequence reads: CASSQGLAGNTGELFF. The CDR3 coding sequence is TGTGCCAGCAGCCAAGGACTAGCGGGGAACACCGGGGAGCTGTTTTTT.

The J gene is TRBJ1-1, the V gene TRBV5-4; D uncertain. Trimming took 2 bases from V and 1 from J, leaving 12 bases between them. Germline V CDR1 and CDR2: SGHNT, YYREEE (reference sequence). This CDR3 comprises 15 residues. In nucleotides, the CDR3 is TGTGCCAGCAGCTTACAGCCCATGGGGAACACTGAAGCTTTCTTT. Translation gives CASSLQPMGNTEAFF.

The J gene is TRBJ2-1, the V gene TRBV12-5, with D tentatively TRBD2 (5 bases). V was pared by 5 bases and J by 0 bases, with 11 bases between. Germline V CDR1 and CDR2: LGHNT, FRNRAP. The CDR3 has 15 residues. The CDR3 DNA sequence: TGTGCTAGTGGTCTCAGCGGAGGCTCCTACAATGAGCAGTTCTTC. It specifies CASGLSGGSYNEQFF.

V gene TRBV19 combines with J gene TRBJ1-1; no reliable D call. The CDR3 has 13 amino acids. From germline, CDR1 is LNHDA and CDR2 SQIVND (reference sequence). V was cut by 10 bases and J by 4 bases, with 16 bases left in between. CDR3 in amino acids: CATQVGASTEAFF. The CDR3 DNA reads as TGTGCCACCCAAGTGGGAGCGAGCACTGAAGCTTTCTTT. Combining the CDR3 with reference TRBV19 and TRBJ1-1 gives the whole variable domain DGGITQSPKYLFRKEGQNVTLSCEQNLNHDAMYWYRQDPGQGLRLIYYSQIVNDFQKGDIAEGYSVSREKKESFPLTVTSAQKNPTAFYLCATQVGASTEAFFGQGTRLTVV.

The sample holds one count of this clone. The gene calls are TRBV13 and TRBJ2-1, with 7 bases matching TRBD1. The CDR3 extends over 15 amino acids. V lost 3 bases and J lost 0; bases outside the gene matches: 2. CDR1 PRHDT and CDR2 FYEKMQ come from the germline V gene (reference sequence). The CDR3 loop is CASSLGQSSYNEQFF. In DNA form, the CDR3 reads TGTGCCAGCAGCTTGGGACAGAGCTCCTACAATGAGCAGTTCTTC.

The genes are TRBV5-5 and TRBJ1-5; D is unresolved. This CDR3 has 15 amino acids. Deletions cut 0 bases from V and 1 base from J, with 8 bases between. In germline, CDR1 is SGHKS, CDR2 YYEKEE (reference sequence). The CDR3 sequence is CASSLDPPSNQPQHF. The DNA of the CDR3 is TGTGCCAGCAGCTTGGATCCTCCCAGCAATCAGCCCCAGCATTTT.

The chain employs TRBV2 and TRBJ2-1; 7 nucleotides line up with TRBD1. The CDR3 has 13 amino acids. V shed 6 bases, J shed 3 bases, and the junction held 2 bases outside the gene matches. The germline gives CDR1 SNHLY, CDR2 FYNNEI. CDR3 DNA sequence: TGTGCCAGCAGAACAGGGGTCTACAATGAGCAGTTCTTC. Translating gives CASRTGVYNEQFF.

The chain is built from TRBV19 and TRBJ2-7; 10 positions match TRBD1. V was pared by 3 bases and J by 6 bases, with 8 bases of the junction left unmatched. Germline loops: CDR1 LNHDA, CDR2 SQIVND (reference sequence). The CDR3 sequence is 15 residues long. In nucleotides, the CDR3 is TGTGCCAGTAGTATCACCGGACAGGGGGTAGGCGAGCAGTACTTC. Encoded protein: CASSITGQGVGEQYF. Looking up the rest from reference TRBV19 and TRBJ2-7 gives the full variable domain: DGGITQSPKYLFRKEGQNVTLSCEQNLNHDAMYWYRQDPGQGLRLIYYSQIVNDFQKGDIAEGYSVSREKKESFPLTVTSAQKNPTAFYLCASSITGQGVGEQYFGPGTRLTVT.

The rearrangement joins TRBV7-3 to TRBJ2-2; the match to TRBD1 covers 7 bases. Germline V gives CDR1 SGHTA, CDR2 FQGTGA. This CDR3 contains 17 residues. V trimming: 5 bases; J trimming: 0 bases; junction bases outside the gene matches: 9. The CDR3 loop reads CASSPHPGTANTGELFF. Written as DNA, the CDR3 is TGTGCCAGCAGCCCACACCCCGGGACAGCGAACACCGGGGAGCTGTTTTTT.

This chain uses TRBV9 with TRBJ2-2; the D gene is possibly TRBD1 (5 bases). Germline lookup yields CDR1 SGDLS and CDR2 YYNGEE. V lost 2 bases to trimming and J lost 6 bases, with 17 bases between them. CDR3 size: 16 residues. The CDR3 coding sequence is TGTGCCAGCAGCGTCCAGCCGACAGCTGGCTCCGGGGAGCTGTTTTTT. Residues: CASSVQPTAGSGELFF.

The chain employs TRBV18 and TRBJ1-1; possible D gene TRBD1, 5 bases. CDR1 KGHSH and CDR2 LQKENI come from the germline V gene. V was clipped by 3 bases and J by 0 bases, with 14 bases between them. This CDR3 spans 16 amino acids. CDR3 bases: TGTGCCAGCTCACCGTCCCGGGGGACGATGAACACTGAAGCTTTCTTT. As protein: CASSPSRGTMNTEAFF.

This clone has just a few counts. Other DNA sequences of this sample code for an identical CDR3. J is TRBJ2-7 and V is TRBV18; TRBD1 matches 7 bases. This CDR3 is 12 amino acids long. The junction had 0 bases not matched to a gene; V was cut back by 4 bases and J by 3 bases. The germline V gene has CDR1 KGHSH and CDR2 LQKENI. The CDR3 region has the DNA TGTGCCAGCTCACGACAGGGCTACGAGCAGTACTTC. Translating gives CASSRQGYEQYF.

The V gene is TRBV11-3, the J gene TRBJ2-3; a possible D gene is TRBD1 (6 bases). With 1 base removed from V and 6 bases from J, the gap between germline ends came to 11 bases. Germline CDR1 SGHNT, CDR2 YENEEA. The length of the CDR3 is 14 residues. The CDR3 region is CASSLGGLGDTQYF. The CDR3 DNA reads as TGTGCCAGCAGCTTAGGGGGGCTCGGGGATACGCAGTATTTT.

The CDR3 here is CASSLGVSGGVYGYTF. The CDR3 DNA is TGTGCCAGCAGCTTGGGAGTCTCGGGGGGCGTCTATGGCTACACCTTC. The chain joins TRBV5-4 to TRBJ1-2, with a weak D call TRBD1 (6 bases). Trimming pared 0 bases from V and 4 bases from J, leaving 16 bases between. This CDR3 is built from 16 residues. CDR1 and CDR2 from the germline V gene are SGHNT and YYREEE (reference sequence). Based on the CDR3 plus reference TRBV5-4 and TRBJ1-2, the full variable domain is ETGVTQSPTHLIKTRGQQVTLRCSSQSGHNTVSWYQQALGQGPQFIFQYYREEENGRGNFPPRFSGLQFPNYSSELNVNALELDDSALYLCASSLGVSGGVYGYTFGSGTRLTVV.

The genes are TRBV6-4 and TRBJ1-6, with 9 nucleotides matching TRBD1. The CDR3 consists of 18 residues. Germline V CDR1 and CDR2: MRHNA, SNTAGT. Trimming took 0 bases from V and 0 from J; bases not matched to a gene: 3. CDR3 protein: CASSDSGQGNSYNSPLHF. CDR3 DNA: TGTGCCAGCAGTGACTCAGGACAGGGGAACTCCTATAATTCACCCCTCCACTTT.

This clone was counted a few times. The chain links TRBV19 to TRBJ2-5; a weak D match, TRBD2 (5 bases). The germline CDR1 and CDR2 sequences are LNHDA and SQIVND (reference sequence). Trimming left V 10 bases short and J 0 bases short, with 12 bases between. The CDR3 consists of 13 residues. The CDR3 region is CATSGNHQETQYF. DNA for the CDR3: TGTGCCACCAGCGGTAACCACCAAGAGACCCAGTACTTC.